This TCR beta chain was obtained from a study of technical replicates of blood from several donors. Assay: immunoSEQ multiplex PCR; the TCRdb copy retains only in-frame clones and omits some. The data contain about 68,000 clones, roughly 97% of them singletons. The clonotype comes from a human donor in good health. The sequencing sample was made of T cells isolated from PBMCs.

CDR3 amino acids: CASSFPGTEAFF. The CDR3 DNA follows: TGTGCCAGCAGTTTTCCGGGGACTGAAGCTTTCTTT. The chain recombines TRBV28 with TRBJ1-1; D is undetermined. Germline lookup yields CDR1 MDHEN and CDR2 SYDVKM. V was trimmed by 3 bases and J by 5 bases, leaving 7 bases between them. The CDR3 runs to 12 residues.